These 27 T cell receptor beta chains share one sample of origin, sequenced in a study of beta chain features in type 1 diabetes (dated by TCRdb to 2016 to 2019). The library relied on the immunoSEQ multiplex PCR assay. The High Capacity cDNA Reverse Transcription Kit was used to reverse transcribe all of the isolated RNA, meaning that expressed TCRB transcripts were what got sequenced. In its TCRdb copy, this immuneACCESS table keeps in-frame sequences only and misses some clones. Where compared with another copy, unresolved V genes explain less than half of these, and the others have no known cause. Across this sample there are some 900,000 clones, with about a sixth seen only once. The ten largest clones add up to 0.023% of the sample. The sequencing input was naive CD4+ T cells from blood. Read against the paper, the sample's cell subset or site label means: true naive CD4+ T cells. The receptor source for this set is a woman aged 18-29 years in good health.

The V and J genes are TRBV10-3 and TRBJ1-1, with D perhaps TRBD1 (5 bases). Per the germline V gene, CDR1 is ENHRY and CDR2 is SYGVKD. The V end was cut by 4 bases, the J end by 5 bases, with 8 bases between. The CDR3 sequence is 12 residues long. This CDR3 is CAISVEGTEAFF. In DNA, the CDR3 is TGTGCCATCAGTGTAGAGGGGACTGAAGCTTTCTTT.

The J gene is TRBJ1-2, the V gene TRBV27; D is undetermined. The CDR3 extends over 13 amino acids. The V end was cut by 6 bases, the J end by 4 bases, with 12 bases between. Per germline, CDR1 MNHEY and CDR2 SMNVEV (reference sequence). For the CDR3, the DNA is TGTGCCAGCAGCCGGAACCTCGCCTATGGCTACACCTTC. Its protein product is CASSRNLAYGYTF.

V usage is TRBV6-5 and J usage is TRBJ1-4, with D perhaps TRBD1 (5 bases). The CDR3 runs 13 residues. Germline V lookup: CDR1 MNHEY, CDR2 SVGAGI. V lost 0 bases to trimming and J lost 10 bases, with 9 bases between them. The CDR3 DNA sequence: TGTGCCAGCAGTTACTCTCAGGGCGGAAAACTGTTTTTT. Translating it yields CASSYSQGGKLFF.

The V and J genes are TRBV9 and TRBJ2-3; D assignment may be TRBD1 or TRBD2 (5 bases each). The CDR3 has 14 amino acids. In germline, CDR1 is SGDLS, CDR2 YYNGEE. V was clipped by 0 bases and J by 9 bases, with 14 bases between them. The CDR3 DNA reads TGTGCCAGCAGCGTAGAGGGACCAGGGATCACGCAGTATTTT. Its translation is CASSVEGPGITQYF.

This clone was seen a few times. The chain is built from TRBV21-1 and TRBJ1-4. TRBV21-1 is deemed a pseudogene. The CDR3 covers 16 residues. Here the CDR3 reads CASSNGGRDDREKLFF. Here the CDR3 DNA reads TGTGCCAGCAGCAATGGCGGGCGGGACGACCGGGAAAAACTGTTTTTT.

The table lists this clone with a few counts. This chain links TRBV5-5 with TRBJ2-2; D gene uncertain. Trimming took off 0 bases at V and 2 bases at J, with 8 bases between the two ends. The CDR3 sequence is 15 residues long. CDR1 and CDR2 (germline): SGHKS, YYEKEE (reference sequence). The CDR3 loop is CASSLATANTGELFF. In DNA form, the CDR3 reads TGTGCCAGCAGCTTGGCCACAGCCAACACCGGGGAGCTGTTTTTT.

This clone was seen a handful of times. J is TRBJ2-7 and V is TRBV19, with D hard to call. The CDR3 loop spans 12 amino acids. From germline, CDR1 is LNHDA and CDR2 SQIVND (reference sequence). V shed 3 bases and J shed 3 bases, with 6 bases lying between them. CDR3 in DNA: TGTGCCAGTAGTATTTTATACTACGAGCAGTACTTC. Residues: CASSILYYEQYF.

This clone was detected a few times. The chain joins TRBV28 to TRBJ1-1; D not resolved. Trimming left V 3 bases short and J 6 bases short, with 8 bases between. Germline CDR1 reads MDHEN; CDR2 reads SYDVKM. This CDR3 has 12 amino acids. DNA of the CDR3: TGTGCCAGCAGTTTTCTTCGCGCTGAAGCTTTCTTT. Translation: CASSFLRAEAFF.

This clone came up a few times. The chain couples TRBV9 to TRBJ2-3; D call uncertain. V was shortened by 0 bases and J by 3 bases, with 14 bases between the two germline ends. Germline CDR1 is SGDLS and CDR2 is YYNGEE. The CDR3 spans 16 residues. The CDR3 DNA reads TGTGCCAGCAGCGTAGGCACGGCCAGTATAACAGATACGCAGTATTTT. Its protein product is CASSVGTASITDTQYF.

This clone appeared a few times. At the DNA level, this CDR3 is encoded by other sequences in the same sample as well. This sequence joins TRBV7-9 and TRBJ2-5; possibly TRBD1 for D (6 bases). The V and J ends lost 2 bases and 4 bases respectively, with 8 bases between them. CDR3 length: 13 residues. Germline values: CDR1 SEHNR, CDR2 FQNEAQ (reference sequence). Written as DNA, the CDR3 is TGTGCCAGCAGCTTATTAGGGGGAGAGACCCAGTACTTC. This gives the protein CASSLLGGETQYF. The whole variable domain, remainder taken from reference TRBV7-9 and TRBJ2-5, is DTGVSQNPRHKITKRGQNVTFRCDPISEHNRLYWYRQTLGQGPEFLTYFQNEAQLEKSRLLSDRFSAERPKGSFSTLEIQRTEQGDSAMYLCASSLLGGETQYFGPGTRLLVL.

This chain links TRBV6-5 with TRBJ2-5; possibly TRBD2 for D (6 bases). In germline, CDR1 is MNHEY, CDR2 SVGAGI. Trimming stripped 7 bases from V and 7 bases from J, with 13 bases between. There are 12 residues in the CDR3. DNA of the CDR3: TGTGCCAGCACGAAGCAGGGAGGGACCCAGTACTTC. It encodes CASTKQGGTQYF.

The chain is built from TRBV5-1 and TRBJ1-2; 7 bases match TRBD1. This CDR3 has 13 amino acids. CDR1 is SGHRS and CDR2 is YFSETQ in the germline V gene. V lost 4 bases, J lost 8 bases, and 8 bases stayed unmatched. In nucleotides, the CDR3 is TGCGCCAGCAGCGCACAGGGGAGGGGCGGCTACACCTTC. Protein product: CASSAQGRGGYTF.

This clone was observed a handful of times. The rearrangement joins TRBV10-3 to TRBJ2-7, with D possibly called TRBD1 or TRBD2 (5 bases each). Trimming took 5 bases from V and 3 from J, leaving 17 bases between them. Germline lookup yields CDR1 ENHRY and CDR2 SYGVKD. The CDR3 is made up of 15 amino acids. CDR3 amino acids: CAISKIVGTDYEQYF. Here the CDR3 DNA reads TGTGCCATCAGTAAAATTGTGGGGACCGACTACGAGCAGTACTTC.

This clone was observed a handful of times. CDR3 sequence (DNA): TGTGCCAGCAGTTTACTGTCCAGCTACTCTGGAAACACCATATATTTT. This translates into CASSLLSSYSGNTIYF. V and J are TRBV28 and TRBJ1-3; D ambiguous. V dropped 2 bases and J dropped 0 bases, with 11 bases sitting between them. Germline lookup yields CDR1 MDHEN and CDR2 SYDVKM. The CDR3 spans 16 residues.

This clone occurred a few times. The CDR3 coding sequence is TGTGCCAGCAGTTGGGGACTAGCGGGAGTCCAAGAGACCCAGTACTTC. Translating it yields CASSWGLAGVQETQYF. This sequence joins TRBV6-5 and TRBJ2-5; the match to TRBD2 covers 14 bases. The CDR3 is 16 residues long. J lost 1 base, V lost 4 bases, and 2 bases had no gene match. Germline values: CDR1 MNHEY, CDR2 SVGAGI.

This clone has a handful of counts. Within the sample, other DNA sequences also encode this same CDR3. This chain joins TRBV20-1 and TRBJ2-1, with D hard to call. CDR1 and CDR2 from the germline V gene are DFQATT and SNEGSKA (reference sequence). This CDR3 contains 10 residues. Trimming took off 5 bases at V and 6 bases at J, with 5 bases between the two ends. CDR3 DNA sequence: TGCAGTGCTCAAAGCAATGAGCAGTTCTTC. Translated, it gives CSAQSNEQFF.

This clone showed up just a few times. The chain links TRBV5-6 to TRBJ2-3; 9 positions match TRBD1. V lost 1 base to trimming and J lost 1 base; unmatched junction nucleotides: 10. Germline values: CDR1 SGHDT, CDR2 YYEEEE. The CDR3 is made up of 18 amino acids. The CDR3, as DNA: TGTGCCAGCAGCTTGCTGCGGACAGGGGCCTTTGGCACAGATACGCAGTATTTT. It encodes CASSLLRTGAFGTDTQYF.

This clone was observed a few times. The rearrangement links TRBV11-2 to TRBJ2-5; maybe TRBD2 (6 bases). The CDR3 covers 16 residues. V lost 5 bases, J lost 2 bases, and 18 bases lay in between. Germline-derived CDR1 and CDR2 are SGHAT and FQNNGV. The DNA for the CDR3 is TGTGCCAGCAGCCGTCGACTAGGCGGGCTTCAAGAGACCCAGTACTTC. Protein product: CASSRRLGGLQETQYF. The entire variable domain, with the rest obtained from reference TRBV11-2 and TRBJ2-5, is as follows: EAGVAQSPRYKIIEKRQSVAFWCNPISGHATLYWYQQILGQGPKLLIQFQNNGVVDDSQLPKDRFSAERLKGVDSTLKIQPAKLEDSAVYLCASSRRLGGLQETQYFGPGTRLLVL.

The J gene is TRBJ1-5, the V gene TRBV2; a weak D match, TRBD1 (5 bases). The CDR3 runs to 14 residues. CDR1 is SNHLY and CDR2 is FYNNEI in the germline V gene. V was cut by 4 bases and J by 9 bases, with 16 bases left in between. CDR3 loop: CASSVGRVITPQHF. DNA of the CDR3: TGTGCCAGCAGTGTTGGCAGGGTTATCACGCCCCAGCATTTT.

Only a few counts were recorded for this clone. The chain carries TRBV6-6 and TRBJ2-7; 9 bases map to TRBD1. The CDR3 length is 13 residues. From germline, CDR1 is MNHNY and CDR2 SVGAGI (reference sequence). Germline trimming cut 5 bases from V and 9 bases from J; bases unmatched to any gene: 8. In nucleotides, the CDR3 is TGTGCCAGCAGTACCGGACAGGGGTTGGTGCAGTACTTC. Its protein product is CASSTGQGLVQYF.

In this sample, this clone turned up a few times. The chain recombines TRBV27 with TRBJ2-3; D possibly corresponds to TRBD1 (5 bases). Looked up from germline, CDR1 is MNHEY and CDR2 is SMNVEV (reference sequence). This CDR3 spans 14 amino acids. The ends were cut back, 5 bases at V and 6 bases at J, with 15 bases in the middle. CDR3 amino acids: CASSRSTGSDTQYF. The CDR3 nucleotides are TGTGCCAGCAGTCGAAGCACAGGCTCTGATACGCAGTATTTT.

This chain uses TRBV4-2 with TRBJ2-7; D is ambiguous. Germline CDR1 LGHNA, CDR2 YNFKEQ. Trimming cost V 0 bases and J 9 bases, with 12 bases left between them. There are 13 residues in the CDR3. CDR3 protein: CASSQEMHFGQYF. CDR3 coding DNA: TGTGCCAGCAGCCAAGAAATGCACTTTGGGCAGTACTTC.

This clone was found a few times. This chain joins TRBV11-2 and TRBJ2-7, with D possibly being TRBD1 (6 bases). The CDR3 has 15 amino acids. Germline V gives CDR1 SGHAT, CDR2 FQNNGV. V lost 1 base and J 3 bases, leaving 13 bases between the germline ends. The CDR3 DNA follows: TGTGCCAGCAGCTTAGTGCAGGGGCTAATCTACGAGCAGTACTTC. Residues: CASSLVQGLIYEQYF.

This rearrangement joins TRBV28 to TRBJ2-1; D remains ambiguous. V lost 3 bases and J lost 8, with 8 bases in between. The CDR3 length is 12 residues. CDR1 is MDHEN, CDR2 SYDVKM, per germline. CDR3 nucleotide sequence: TGTGCCAGCAGTTTTAGATTCCATGAGCAGTTCTTC. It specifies CASSFRFHEQFF.

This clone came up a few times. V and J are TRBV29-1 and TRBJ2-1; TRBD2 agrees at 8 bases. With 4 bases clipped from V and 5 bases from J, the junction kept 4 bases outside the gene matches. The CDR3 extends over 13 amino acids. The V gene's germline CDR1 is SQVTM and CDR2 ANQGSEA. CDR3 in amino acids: CSVGQRENNEQFF. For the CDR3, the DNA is TGCAGCGTTGGGCAGCGGGAGAACAATGAGCAGTTCTTC.

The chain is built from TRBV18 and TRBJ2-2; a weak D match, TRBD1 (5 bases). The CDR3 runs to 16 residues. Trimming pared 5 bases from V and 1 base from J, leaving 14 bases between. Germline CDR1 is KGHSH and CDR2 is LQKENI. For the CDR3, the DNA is TGTGCCAGCTCATCTAGGACACCCCTGAACACCGGGGAGCTGTTTTTT. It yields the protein CASSSRTPLNTGELFF.

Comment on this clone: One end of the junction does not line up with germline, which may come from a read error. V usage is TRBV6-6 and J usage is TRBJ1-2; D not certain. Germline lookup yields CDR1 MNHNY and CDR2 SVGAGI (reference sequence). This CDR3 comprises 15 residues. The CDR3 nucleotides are TGTGTCAGCAGTTACAGTCTAGGGCAGGACTATGGCTACACCTTC. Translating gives CVSSYSLGQDYGYTF.